These 31 T cell receptor beta chains were all obtained from the same sample, sequenced in a study of shared T cell receptors in the human thymus. Libraries were prepared by immunoSEQ multiplex PCR; TCRdb keeps only in-frame clonotypes and omits some of them. Here the sample spans hundreds of thousands of clones, approximately 89% being singletons. The sample was also reused in another study, on human thymus T cells.

Sequenced: thymocytes. All receptors derive from a boy less than two years old with a congenital heart defect.

This chain links TRBV27 with TRBJ2-7; tentatively, D is TRBD2 (5 bases). This CDR3 has 13 residues. The V gene's germline CDR1 is MNHEY and CDR2 SMNVEV (reference sequence). V lost 8 bases and J lost 0, with 11 bases in between. In DNA, the CDR3 is TGTGCCAGCCGGGCGGGTTTCTCCTACGAGCAGTACTTC. This translates into CASRAGFSYEQYF.

This clone was seen only once. The sample carries other DNA sequences with the same CDR3. The chain carries TRBV28 and TRBJ1-1; D might be TRBD1 (6 bases). Germline V gene sequence: CDR1 MDHEN, CDR2 SYDVKM. This CDR3 is 14 amino acids long. The V and J ends lost 1 base and 0 bases respectively, with 6 bases between them. CDR3 loop: CASSLSGVNTEAFF. CDR3 nucleotides: TGTGCCAGCAGTTTATCAGGGGTGAACACTGAAGCTTTCTTT.

The chain has TRBV5-1 and TRBJ1-1, with 9 bases lining up with TRBD1. With V trimmed by 7 bases and J by 5 bases, 9 bases remained unmatched. The germline gives CDR1 SGHRS, CDR2 YFSETQ. CDR3 size: 14 residues. CDR3 region: CASGGRDRETEAFF. The CDR3 bases are TGCGCCAGCGGCGGACGGGACAGGGAAACTGAAGCTTTCTTT.

The chain is built from TRBV5-1 and TRBJ2-7; TRBD1 aligns across 9 bases. Germline V gives CDR1 SGHRS, CDR2 YFSETQ. J was trimmed by 5 bases and V by 4 bases; bases with no gene match: 7. The CDR3 has 14 residues. CDR3 bases: TGCGCCAGCAGCCCGGGACAGGGCCTACACGAGCAGTACTTC. This codes for CASSPGQGLHEQYF.

This clone is a singleton in its sample. The chain has TRBV29-1 and TRBJ2-2, with 11 positions matching TRBD1. The germline V gene has CDR1 SQVTM and CDR2 ANQGSEA. The CDR3 is 20 amino acids. V was clipped by 5 bases and J by 2 bases; unmatched bases: 19. The CDR3 nucleotides read TGCAGCGTTAACCACCCGGGACAGGGGGAACCTCCCTTCAACACCGGGGAGCTGTTTTTT. Amino acid sequence: CSVNHPGQGEPPFNTGELFF.

The count of this clone is one. This chain connects TRBV5-1 to TRBJ2-7, with 14 bases aligning to TRBD2. Germline V gives CDR1 SGHRS, CDR2 YFSETQ. V lost 4 bases to trimming and J lost 2 bases; unmatched junction nucleotides: 23. This CDR3 spans 22 amino acids. The CDR3 DNA follows: TGCGCCAGCAGCCCCCGCCCTCTAGACAGAGGACTAGCGGGGGGTGGAACCTACGAGCAGTACTTC. This translates into CASSPRPLDRGLAGGGTYEQYF.

The chain couples TRBV28 to TRBJ1-5, with D perhaps TRBD1 (6 bases). The CDR3 consists of 17 residues. Per the germline V gene, CDR1 is MDHEN and CDR2 is SYDVKM. V shed 7 bases and J shed 4 bases, with 23 bases lying between them. CDR3 sequence reads: CASNTKLGPRGNQPQHF. For the CDR3, the DNA is TGTGCCAGCAACACCAAATTGGGTCCCAGGGGTAATCAGCCCCAGCATTTT.

V and J are TRBV27 and TRBJ1-3; no definite D call. There are 15 residues in the CDR3. Germline V gene lookup returns CDR1 MNHEY and CDR2 SMNVEV (reference sequence). V shed 0 bases and J shed 4 bases, with 10 bases lying between them. CDR3 nucleotide sequence: TGTGCCAGCAGTTTATCCCCGGGAGGCGGAAACACCATATATTTT. It yields the protein CASSLSPGGGNTIYF.

The gene calls are TRBV7-2 and TRBJ2-7; D remains unclear. This CDR3 region has 13 residues. Trimming removed 5 bases from V and 0 bases from J, with 8 bases in between. Germline CDR1 reads SGHTA; CDR2 reads FQGNSA. CDR3 nucleotides: TGTGCCAGCAGCGAGGCCCTCTCCTACGAGCAGTACTTC. This translates into CASSEALSYEQYF.

The chain is built from TRBV7-2 and TRBJ2-1; TRBD2 matches 10 bases. Germline V gene lookup returns CDR1 SGHTA and CDR2 FQGNSA. The CDR3 is 17 amino acids. J was trimmed by 1 base and V by 6 bases; bases with no gene match: 9. CDR3 in DNA: TGTGCCAGCAGTGAGCTAGCGGGAGTCTTATCCTACAATGAGCAGTTCTTC. It yields the protein CASSELAGVLSYNEQFF.

This clone has only one observation. This CDR3 is CAAPFLAGTGTVNTIYF. As DNA, the CDR3 is TGTGCCGCCCCATTTCTGGCCGGGACAGGGACTGTAAACACCATATATTTT. The chain carries TRBV19 and TRBJ1-3; TRBD1 agrees at 9 bases. Germline CDR1 is LNHDA and CDR2 is SQIVND (reference sequence). This CDR3 comprises 17 residues. The V segment lost 11 bases and the J segment 6 bases; nucleotides outside the gene matches: 20.

This sequence joins TRBV27 and TRBJ2-7, with D perhaps TRBD2 (5 bases). V was pared by 6 bases and J by 6 bases, with 15 bases between. Germline V lookup: CDR1 MNHEY, CDR2 SMNVEV (reference sequence). This CDR3 has 13 amino acids. The CDR3 DNA reads as TGTGCCAGCAGCCCGAGGCGGGCAGTCGAGCAGTACTTC. Amino acid sequence: CASSPRRAVEQYF.

In its sample, this clone was seen once. This chain connects TRBV4-3 to TRBJ2-3, with TRBD2 matching 13 bases. This CDR3 has 18 residues. Germline CDR1 reads LGHNA; CDR2 reads YSLEER. Trimming at V came to 0 bases and at J to 2 bases, leaving 5 bases not matched to a gene. CDR3 residues: CASSQDLLAGGTTDTQYF. The DNA of the CDR3 is TGCGCCAGCAGCCAAGATTTACTAGCGGGGGGGACCACAGATACGCAGTATTTT.

This chain uses TRBV9 with TRBJ2-1, with TRBD2 matching 9 bases. CDR3 length equals 16 residues. Trimming removed 0 bases from V and 6 bases from J; junction bases left unmatched: 7. Germline lookup yields CDR1 SGDLS and CDR2 YYNGEE. CDR3 protein: CASSVEPASGANEQFF. The CDR3 DNA is TGTGCCAGCAGCGTAGAACCGGCTAGCGGGGCCAATGAGCAGTTCTTC.

This rearrangement joins TRBV5-5 to TRBJ2-7; 9 nucleotides match TRBD1. This CDR3 is 16 amino acids long. The V gene end was trimmed by 0 bases and the J gene end by 5 bases; junction bases not matched to a gene: 9. CDR1 is SGHKS and CDR2 is YYEKEE in the germline V gene (reference sequence). The CDR3 bases are TGTGCCAGCAGCTTGGCGGGACAGGGTTTGGGCCACGAGCAGTACTTC. This encodes CASSLAGQGLGHEQYF.

This clone was picked up one time. The chain uses TRBV7-2 and TRBJ2-5; 7 nucleotides line up with TRBD2. From germline, CDR1 is SGHTA and CDR2 FQGNSA. J gave up 3 bases and V 5 bases, and 15 bases lay outside the gene matches. This CDR3 has 17 amino acids. CDR3 loop: CASSHGVVGLAEETQYF. CDR3 DNA: TGTGCCAGCAGCCACGGGGTAGTGGGGCTAGCGGAAGAGACCCAGTACTTC.

This chain uses TRBV27 with TRBJ1-4, with 8 bases identical to TRBD1. V shed 6 bases and J 8 bases; nucleotides not matched to a gene: 5. Per the germline V gene, CDR1 is MNHEY and CDR2 is SMNVEV (reference sequence). The CDR3 has 13 amino acids. Here the CDR3 reads CASRGTGGEKLFF. The DNA of the CDR3 is TGTGCCAGCAGGGGGACAGGTGGCGAAAAACTGTTTTTT.

The V call is TRBV7-2, the J call TRBJ1-2; D is possibly TRBD1 (6 bases). This CDR3 contains 15 residues. The V end lost 2 bases, the J end lost 7 bases, and 17 bases lay between the germline ends. Germline V lookup: CDR1 SGHTA, CDR2 FQGNSA. The CDR3 loop reads CASSLFFRGARGYTF. CDR3 bases: TGTGCCAGCAGCTTATTTTTTCGGGGGGCGCGTGGCTACACCTTC.

The rearrangement joins TRBV4-3 to TRBJ2-3, with TRBD2 matching 7 bases. The germline V gene encodes CDR1 LGHNA and CDR2 YSLEER. The V and J ends lost 0 bases and 4 bases, in that order; junction bases with no gene match: 13. The CDR3 has 18 amino acids. CDR3: CASSQDCSGGSGADTQYF. CDR3 bases: TGCGCCAGCAGCCAAGATTGCTCCGGCGGGAGCGGTGCAGATACGCAGTATTTT.

J is TRBJ2-3 and V is TRBV4-1; possibly TRBD2 for D (5 bases). This CDR3 is 15 amino acids long. V lost 0 bases and J lost 6, with 13 bases in between. CDR1 and CDR2 from the germline V gene are MGHRA and YSYEKL. The chain's CDR3 is CASSQDVLAGDTQYF. The CDR3 DNA follows: TGCGCCAGCAGCCAAGATGTGCTAGCCGGGGATACGCAGTATTTT.

The chain is built from TRBV10-3 and TRBJ2-1; D call uncertain. This CDR3 comprises 11 residues. Germline values: CDR1 ENHRY, CDR2 SYGVKD. The V gene lost 9 bases and the J gene lost 6 bases, with 9 bases spanning the gap. For the CDR3, the DNA is TGTGCCATACAATCGCTCAATGAGCAGTTCTTC. Translating gives CAIQSLNEQFF.

The V gene is TRBV27, the J gene TRBJ1-5; unclear D gene. The V end lost 5 bases, the J end lost 0 bases, and 8 bases lay between the germline ends. The CDR3 has 14 residues. Germline lookup yields CDR1 MNHEY and CDR2 SMNVEV (reference sequence). CDR3 residues: CASSPDYSNQPQHF. The CDR3 DNA reads as TGTGCCAGCAGTCCCGACTATAGCAATCAGCCCCAGCATTTT.

This chain joins TRBV4-3 and TRBJ1-2, with D possibly matching TRBD1 (5 bases). CDR1 LGHNA and CDR2 YSLEER come from the germline V gene. The CDR3 loop spans 17 amino acids. V was shortened by 0 bases and J by 4 bases, with 18 bases between the two germline ends. The CDR3 spells CASSQDTGGRFPYGYTF. The CDR3 DNA sequence: TGCGCCAGCAGCCAAGATACGGGGGGTCGGTTCCCCTATGGCTACACCTTC.

The chain combines TRBV6-6 with TRBJ2-5; D might be TRBD1 (6 bases). Per the germline V gene, CDR1 is MNHNY and CDR2 is SVGAGI (reference sequence). The length of the CDR3 is 13 residues. The ends were cut back, 5 bases at V and 4 bases at J, with 11 bases in the middle. CDR3 loop: CASSPGQPETQYF. DNA for the CDR3: TGTGCCAGCAGTCCTGGACAGCCAGAGACCCAGTACTTC.

The chain uses TRBV2 and TRBJ1-1; unclear D gene. Trimming pared 1 base from V and 8 bases from J, leaving 8 bases between. The germline gives CDR1 SNHLY, CDR2 FYNNEI. The CDR3 has 12 amino acids. The CDR3 sequence: CASSEGASEAFF. CDR3 in DNA: TGTGCCAGCAGTGAAGGGGCCAGCGAAGCTTTCTTT. Based on the CDR3 plus reference TRBV2 and TRBJ1-1, the full variable domain is EPEVTQTPSHQVTQMGQEVILRCVPISNHLYFYWYRQILGQKVEFLVSFYNNEISEKSEIFDDQFSVERPDGSNFTLKIRSTKLEDSAMYFCASSEGASEAFFGQGTRLTVV.

V usage is TRBV30 and J usage is TRBJ2-7, with 11 bases lining up with TRBD1. Trimming cost V 2 bases and J 1 base; bases outside gene matches: 4. This CDR3 contains 15 residues. The germline CDR1 and CDR2 sequences are GTSNPN and SVGIG (reference sequence). CDR3 region: CAWSMDRGPSYEQYF. Here the CDR3 DNA reads TGTGCCTGGAGTATGGACAGGGGGCCATCCTACGAGCAGTACTTC. The variable domain in full, with the rest retrieved from reference TRBV30 and TRBJ2-7, is SQTIHQWPATLVQPVGSPLSLECTVEGTSNPNLYWYRQAAGRGLQLLFYSVGIGQISSEVPQNLSASRPQDRQFILSSKKLLLSDSGFYLCAWSMDRGPSYEQYFGPGTRLTVT.

The chain is built from TRBV5-1 and TRBJ2-1; TRBD1 matches 8 bases. Germline V lookup: CDR1 SGHRS, CDR2 YFSETQ. There are 16 residues in the CDR3. After removal of 7 bases from V and 4 bases from J, the junction contained 13 bases not matched to a gene. The CDR3 sequence is CASPRLPGQEYNEQFF. The CDR3 coding sequence is TGCGCCAGCCCCCGGCTCCCGGGACAGGAGTACAATGAGCAGTTCTTC. Supplemented by reference TRBV5-1 and TRBJ2-1, the full variable domain reads KAGVTQTPRYLIKTRGQQVTLSCSPISGHRSVSWYQQTPGQGLQFLFEYFSETQRNKGNFPGRFSGRQFSNSRSEMNVSTLELGDSALYLCASPRLPGQEYNEQFFGPGTRLTVL.

The rearrangement links TRBV5-1 to TRBJ2-7; D is perhaps TRBD1 (5 bases). CDR3 length: 14 residues. The germline V gene has CDR1 SGHRS and CDR2 YFSETQ. V lost 3 bases to trimming and J lost 0 bases, with 10 bases between them. CDR3 DNA: TGCGCCAGCAGCTCACAGGCTCGCTCCTACGAGCAGTACTTC. Translated: CASSSQARSYEQYF.

The chain has TRBV19 and TRBJ2-7, with 8 bases lining up with TRBD1. There are 16 residues in the CDR3. Germline assignment: CDR1 LNHDA and CDR2 SQIVND (reference sequence). The V and J ends lost 5 bases and 3 bases, in that order; junction bases with no gene match: 12. The DNA of the CDR3 is TGTGCCAGTAGTGTGGCCGGGACAGGAGCTTTCTACGAGCAGTACTTC. This translates into CASSVAGTGAFYEQYF.

In this sample, this clone turned up once. The chain has TRBV5-1 and TRBJ2-3; D is ambiguous. Trimming stripped 3 bases from V and 2 bases from J, with 10 bases between. The CDR3 is 14 residues long. CDR1 and CDR2 (germline): SGHRS, YFSETQ. The CDR3 spells CASSSSDATDTQYF. The CDR3 DNA reads as TGCGCCAGCAGCTCCTCAGATGCCACAGATACGCAGTATTTT. The full variable domain, rest sourced from reference TRBV5-1 and TRBJ2-3, is KAGVTQTPRYLIKTRGQQVTLSCSPISGHRSVSWYQQTPGQGLQFLFEYFSETQRNKGNFPGRFSGRQFSNSRSEMNVSTLELGDSALYLCASSSSDATDTQYFGPGTRLTVL.

J is TRBJ2-7 and V is TRBV13; a weak D match, TRBD1 (6 bases). Trimming stripped 3 bases from V and 6 bases from J, with 9 bases between. The CDR3 runs to 12 residues. Germline V gene sequence: CDR1 PRHDT, CDR2 FYEKMQ (reference sequence). CDR3 sequence: CASSLLGGEQYF. CDR3 sequence (DNA): TGTGCCAGCAGCTTGCTAGGGGGCGAGCAGTACTTC.